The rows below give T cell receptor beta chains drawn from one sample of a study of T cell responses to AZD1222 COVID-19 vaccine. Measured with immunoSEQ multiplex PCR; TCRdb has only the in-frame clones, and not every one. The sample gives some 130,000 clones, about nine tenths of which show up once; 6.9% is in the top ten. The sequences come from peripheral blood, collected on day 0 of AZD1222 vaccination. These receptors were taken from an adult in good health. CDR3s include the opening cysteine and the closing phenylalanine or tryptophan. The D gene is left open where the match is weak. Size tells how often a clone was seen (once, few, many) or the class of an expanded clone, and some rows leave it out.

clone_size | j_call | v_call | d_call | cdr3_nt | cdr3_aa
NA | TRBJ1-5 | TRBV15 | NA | TGTGCCACCAGAGGGGGGCTCCAGCATTTT | CATRGGLQHF
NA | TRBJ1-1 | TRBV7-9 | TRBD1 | TGTGCCAGCCCGGGACAGGGGGCCATGAACACTGAAGCTTTCTTT | CASPGQGAMNTEAFF
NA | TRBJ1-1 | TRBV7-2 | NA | TGTGCCAGCAGCTTGCGATCTCTAAACCTTATGAACACTGAAGCTTTCTTT | CASSLRSLNLMNTEAFF
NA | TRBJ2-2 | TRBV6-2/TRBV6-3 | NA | TGTGCCAGCAGTTACGGGGGGCGCACCGGGGAGCTGTTTTTT | CASSYGGRTGELFF
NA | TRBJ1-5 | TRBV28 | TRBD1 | TGTGCCAGCAGTCCCAATCAGGGGGAAGTGCGGCAGCCCCAGCATTTT | CASSPNQGEVRQPQHF
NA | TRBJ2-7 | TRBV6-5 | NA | TGTGCCAGCAGTTTCGATGGCGGTCCTAGCGAGCAGTACTTC | CASSFDGGPSEQYF
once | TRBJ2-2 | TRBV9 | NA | TGTGCCAGCAGCGTAGGGGGGGACAGCCGCACCGGGGAGCTGTTTTTT | CASSVGGDSRTGELFF
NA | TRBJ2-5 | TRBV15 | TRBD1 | TGTGCCACCAGCAGGGGGGACCTGGGACAGGGCCAAGAGACCCAGTACTTC | CATSRGDLGQGQETQYF
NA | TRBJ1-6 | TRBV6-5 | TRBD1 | TGTGCCAGCAGTTACAGTCCAGGGGGCTCCTGGCCCCTCCACTTT | CASSYSPGGSWPLHF
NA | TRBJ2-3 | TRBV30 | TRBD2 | TGTGCCTGGGGTGGTAGCGGGGTTAGCACAGATACGCAGTATTTT | CAWGGSGVSTDTQYF
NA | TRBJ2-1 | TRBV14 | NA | TGTGCCAGCAGCCCCAGTGCAGAATACTATGAGCAGTTCTTC | CASSPSAEYYEQFF
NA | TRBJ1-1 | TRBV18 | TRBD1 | TGTGCCAGCTCACCACAACGAGACAGGGGGATTGAAGCTTTCTTT | CASSPQRDRGIEAFF
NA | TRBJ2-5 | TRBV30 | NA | TGTGCCTGGACGGCCAGAAATGAAGAGACCCAGTACTTC | CAWTARNEETQYF
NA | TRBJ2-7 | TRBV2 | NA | TGTGCCAGCAGTGAACAAGCCTACGAGCAGTACTTC | CASSEQAYEQYF
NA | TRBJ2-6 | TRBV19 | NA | TGTGCCAGTAGGAGCTCCTCTGGGGCCAACGTCCTGACTTTC | CASRSSSGANVLTF
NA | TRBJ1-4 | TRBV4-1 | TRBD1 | TGCGCCAGCAGCCAAGAAAGAGGGGGCTGGGATGAAAAACTGTTTTTT | CASSQERGGWDEKLFF